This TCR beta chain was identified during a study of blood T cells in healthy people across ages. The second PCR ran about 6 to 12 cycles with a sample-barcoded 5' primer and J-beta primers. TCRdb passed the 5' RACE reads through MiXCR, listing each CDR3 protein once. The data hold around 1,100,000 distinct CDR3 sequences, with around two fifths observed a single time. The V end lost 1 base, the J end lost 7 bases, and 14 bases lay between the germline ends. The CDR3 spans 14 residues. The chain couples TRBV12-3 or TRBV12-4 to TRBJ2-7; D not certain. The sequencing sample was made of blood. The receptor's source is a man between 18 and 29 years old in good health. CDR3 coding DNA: TGTGCCAGCAGTTTAGTTTTAGAAGAAGATGAGCAGTACTTC. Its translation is CASSLVLEEDEQYF.